The 6 T cell receptor beta chains in this list originate from one sample, sequenced in a study of control samples from healthy donors and cancer patients. The method was immunoSEQ multiplex PCR; TCRdb's version includes in-frame clones alone and lacks a portion of them. The table records about 140,000 clones, under 95% of them present only once. The source material was blood. The receptor set was obtained from a man younger than 35 in good health.

The chain couples TRBV11-2 to TRBJ2-4, with D possibly TRBD1 on 5 matching bases. Germline loops: CDR1 SGHAT, CDR2 FQNNGV. V lost 1 base and J 0 bases, leaving 10 bases between the germline ends. CDR3 length equals 16 residues. CDR3 region: CASSLGGRLAKNIQYF. The DNA of the CDR3 is TGTGCCAGCAGCTTAGGGGGCCGACTAGCCAAAAACATTCAGTACTTC.

The rearrangement links TRBV29-1 to TRBJ2-3, with 8 nucleotides matching TRBD2. The CDR3 contains 13 residues. J gave up 6 bases and V 0 bases, and 2 bases lay outside the gene matches. Germline lookup yields CDR1 SQVTM and CDR2 ANQGSEA. The CDR3 region is CSVEDTGGDTQYF. Here the CDR3 DNA reads TGCAGCGTTGAAGATACGGGGGGGGATACGCAGTATTTT.

This chain uses TRBV13 with TRBJ1-4, with D unresolved. The ends were cut back, 4 bases at V and 7 bases at J, with 19 bases in the middle. Germline V gene sequence: CDR1 PRHDT, CDR2 FYEKMQ (reference sequence). The CDR3 length is 16 residues. In DNA, the CDR3 is TGTGCCAGCAGCTCGTGGATGGACTCGGGAGTTGAAAAACTGTTTTTT. Protein product: CASSSWMDSGVEKLFF.

The chain links TRBV6-4 to TRBJ2-5, with D uncertain. V shed 5 bases and J shed 3 bases, with 13 bases lying between them. Germline V gene sequence: CDR1 MRHNA, CDR2 SNTAGT. The CDR3 length is 14 residues. CDR3 protein: CASSPQAGKETQYF. Written as DNA, the CDR3 is TGTGCCAGCAGTCCGCAAGCCGGAAAAGAGACCCAGTACTTC.

The chain has TRBV29-1 and TRBJ2-7, with D perhaps matching TRBD1 or TRBD2 (6 bases each). V was pared by 7 bases and J by 4 bases, with 29 bases between. In germline, CDR1 is SQVTM, CDR2 ANQGSEA. The CDR3 is 17 amino acids. The CDR3 DNA is TGCAGCGCTTCGGGGGCTCGATTTGGGCAGAGGGAATACGAGCAGTACTTC. It is translated as CSASGARFGQREYEQYF.

This chain connects TRBV7-3 to TRBJ1-1; the D is unclear. V lost 8 bases, J lost 0 bases, and 7 bases lay in between. CDR1 is SGHTA, CDR2 FQGTGA, per germline. CDR3 length equals 12 residues. The CDR3 loop is CASAGLNTEAFF. CDR3 nucleotides: TGTGCCAGCGCCGGATTGAACACTGAAGCTTTCTTT.